The T cell receptor (beta chain) under discussion was sequenced for a study of blood T cell repertoires in COVID-19. Study-level background: The United States, Italy and Spain provided the acute and convalescent COVID-19 samples. Nucleic acid was either cDNA or gDNA, and it came from T cells, B-cell-depleted T cells, or PBMCs.

V was pared by 1 base and J by 3 bases, with 8 bases of the junction left unmatched. Germline lookup yields CDR1 SEHNR and CDR2 FQNEAQ (reference sequence). The length of the CDR3 is 18 residues. Original handling: Reference gene primers were amplified, and this amplification served to estimate nucleated cell counts. Some clones are missing from TCRdb's copy, which holds only in-frame ones; the method was immunoSEQ multiplex PCR. That table furnishes V, J and clone size, whereas the DNA furnished D and trimming. The sample yields fewer than 150,000 clones, 80% to 90% seen once. The chain carries TRBV7-9 and TRBJ2-1, with TRBD2 matching over 11 bases. The receptor was isolated from a man between 35 and 55 years old with acute or convalescent COVID-19. The sequenced sample was peripheral blood. The CDR3 sequence is CASSLEHPGLAVYNEQFF. The CDR3 DNA reads as TGTGCCAGCAGCTTAGAACACCCGGGACTAGCGGTCTACAATGAGCAGTTCTTC. Filled out from reference TRBV7-9 and TRBJ2-1, the complete variable domain reads DTGVSQNPRHKITKRGQNVTFRCDPISEHNRLYWYRQTLGQGPEFLTYFQNEAQLEKSRLLSDRFSAERPKGSFSTLEIQRTEQGDSAMYLCASSLEHPGLAVYNEQFFGPGTRLTVL.